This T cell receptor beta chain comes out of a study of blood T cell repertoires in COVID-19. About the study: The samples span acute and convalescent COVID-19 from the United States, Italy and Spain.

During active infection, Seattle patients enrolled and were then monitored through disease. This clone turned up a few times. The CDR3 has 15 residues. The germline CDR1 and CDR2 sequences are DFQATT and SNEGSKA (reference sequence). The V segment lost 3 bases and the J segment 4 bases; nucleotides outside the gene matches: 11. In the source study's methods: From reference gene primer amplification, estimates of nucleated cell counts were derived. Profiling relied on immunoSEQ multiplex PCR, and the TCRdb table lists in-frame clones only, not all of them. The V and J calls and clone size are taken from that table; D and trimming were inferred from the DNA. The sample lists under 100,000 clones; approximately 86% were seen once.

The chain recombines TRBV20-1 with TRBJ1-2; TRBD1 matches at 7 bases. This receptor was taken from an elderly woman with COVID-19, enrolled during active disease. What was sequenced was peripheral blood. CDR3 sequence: CSASPTGEGPYGYTF. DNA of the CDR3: TGCAGTGCTAGTCCTACAGGGGAAGGGCCCTATGGCTACACCTTC.